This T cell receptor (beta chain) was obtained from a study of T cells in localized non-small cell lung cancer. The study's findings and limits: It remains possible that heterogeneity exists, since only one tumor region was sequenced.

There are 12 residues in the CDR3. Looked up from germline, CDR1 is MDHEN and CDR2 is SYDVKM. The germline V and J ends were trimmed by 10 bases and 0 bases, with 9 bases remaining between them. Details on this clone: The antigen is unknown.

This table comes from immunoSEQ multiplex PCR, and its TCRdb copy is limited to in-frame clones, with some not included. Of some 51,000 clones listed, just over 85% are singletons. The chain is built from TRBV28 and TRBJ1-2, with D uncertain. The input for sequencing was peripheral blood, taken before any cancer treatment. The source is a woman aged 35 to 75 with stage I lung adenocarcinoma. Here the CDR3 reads CATQVTNYGYTF. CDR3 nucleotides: TGTGCCACCCAGGTTACTAACTATGGCTACACCTTC.